The 2 T cell receptor beta chains in this list originate from one sample, sequenced in a study of blood T cell repertoires in COVID-19. Sequencing was performed with immunoSEQ multiplex PCR; in TCRdb, only in-frame clones are kept and a portion is missing. The table includes fewer than 250,000 clones, 85% to 90% detected once. The sequenced sample consisted of peripheral blood. These TCRs come from a man in his 60s with acute or convalescent COVID-19.

The chain links TRBV2 to TRBJ1-5; the match to TRBD1 covers 9 bases. Losses at the gene ends were 6 bases for V and 9 bases for J; bases not matched to a gene: 6. In germline, CDR1 is SNHLY, CDR2 FYNNEI. There are 13 residues in the CDR3. Written as DNA, the CDR3 is TGTGCCAGCAGGGACAGGGGACTCTCGCCCCAGCATTTT. This sequence encodes CASRDRGLSPQHF. Supplemented by reference TRBV2 and TRBJ1-5, the full variable domain reads EPEVTQTPSHQVTQMGQEVILRCVPISNHLYFYWYRQILGQKVEFLVSFYNNEISEKSEIFDDQFSVERPDGSNFTLKIRSTKLEDSAMYFCASRDRGLSPQHFGDGTRLSIL.

The rearrangement uses TRBV3-1 (or the pseudogene TRBV3-2) and TRBJ2-1, with 9 bases lining up with TRBD2. This CDR3 has 16 residues. CDR1 is LGHDT and CDR2 is YNNKEL in the germline V gene (reference sequence). The V segment lost 10 bases and the J segment 5 bases; nucleotides outside the gene matches: 15. The CDR3 nucleotides read TGTGCCACCCAAAGAGGGGAGGCGGGGGGGGACAATGAGCAGTTCTTC. Translating it yields CATQRGEAGGDNEQFF.